These T cell receptor beta chains were read from a single sample in a study of cytomegalovirus exposure and HLA in healthy donors. The repertoire was sequenced with immunoSEQ multiplex PCR; TCRdb's copy has only in-frame clones and lacks some. The sample yields around 130,000 clones, 60% to 80% seen once. Sequencing was done on a sample of PBMCs. These receptor sequences come from a woman aged 60-75 years in good health and CMV-seropositive. The CDR3 runs from the conserved cysteine through the conserved F or W. D genes are given only for firm matches. The listing skips clone size in some rows; elsewhere it reads once, few, many or a size class.

D gene	clone size	CDR3 length	V gene	J gene	CDR3 protein	CDR3 DNA
-	-	15	TRBV19	TRBJ1-3	CASTGSAISGNTIYF	TGTGCCAGTACCGGATCAGCGATCTCTGGAAACACCATATATTTT
-	few	15	TRBV6-5	TRBJ1-3	CASSYSVSSGNTIYF	TGTGCCAGCAGTTACTCGGTGAGCTCTGGAAACACCATATATTTT
TRBD1	-	13	TRBV18	TRBJ2-7	CASSPRQGNEQYF	TGTGCCAGCTCACCGAGACAGGGGAACGAGCAGTACTTC
-	-	14	TRBV5-1	TRBJ1-4	CASSLDRINEKLFF	TGCGCCAGCAGCTTGGACAGGATTAATGAAAAACTGTTTTTT
-	-	14	TRBV7-9	TRBJ1-3	CASSANRAGNTIYF	TGTGCCAGCAGCGCGAACAGGGCTGGAAACACCATATATTTT
-	-	14	TRBV6-6	TRBJ1-1	CASRPDRRNTEAFF	TGTGCCAGCAGGCCAGACAGGAGGAACACTGAAGCTTTCTTT
-	-	14	TRBV5-6	TRBJ1-1	CASSQLGRNTEAFF	TGTGCCAGCAGCCAATTAGGGAGGAACACTGAAGCTTTCTTT
-	once	15	TRBV2	TRBJ2-1	CASSEQGIIGDEQFF	TGTGCCAGCAGTGAACAGGGGATCATAGGTGATGAGCAGTTCTTC
-	-	15	TRBV16	TRBJ1-1	CASSQRPTGNTEAFF	TGTGCCAGCAGCCAACGTCCGACAGGGAACACTGAAGCTTTCTTT
TRBD1	few	14	TRBV27	TRBJ2-7	CASSIDRAAYEQYF	TGTGCCAGCAGTATAGACAGGGCCGCCTACGAGCAGTACTTC
-	few	15	TRBV5-8	TRBJ2-6	CASSSYAGGANVLTF	TGTGCCAGCAGCAGTTATGCCGGGGGGGCCAACGTCCTGACTTTC
-	-	17	TRBV5-1	TRBJ2-7	CASSLGETLVHSYEQYF	TGCGCCAGCAGCTTGGGGGAGACGCTAGTCCATTCCTACGAGCAGTACTTC
TRBD1	few	14	TRBV2	TRBJ1-2	CASSPSPRQGAYTF	TGTGCCAGCAGTCCCTCGCCCCGACAGGGTGCCTACACCTTC
TRBD1	-	15	TRBV19	TRBJ1-5	CASSIKQGGFQPQHF	TGTGCCAGTAGTATAAAGCAGGGGGGTTTTCAGCCCCAGCATTTT
TRBD1	few	14	TRBV5-1	TRBJ1-5	CASSLEQGVQPQHF	TGCGCCAGCAGCTTGGAGCAGGGGGTCCAGCCCCAGCATTTT
TRBD1	-	14	TRBV6-5	TRBJ2-5	CASSNSGTVRAQYF	TGTGCCAGCAGTAACTCCGGGACAGTGAGGGCCCAGTACTTC
-	-	13	TRBV19	TRBJ2-7	CASSQGGGYEQYF	TGTGCCAGTAGTCAGGGGGGAGGATACGAGCAGTACTTC
-	-	12	TRBV10-3	TRBJ1-2	CAISELAYGYTF	TGTGCCATCAGTGAGTTAGCCTATGGCTACACCTTC
TRBD2	-	20	TRBV11-3	TRBJ2-2	CASSPRGALAGPLNTGELFF	TGTGCCAGCAGCCCGCGGGGGGCACTAGCGGGGCCCCTGAACACCGGGGAGCTGTTTTTT
-	few	14	TRBV27	TRBJ1-5	CASSLWGSNQPQHF	TGTGCCAGCAGTTTATGGGGCAGCAATCAGCCCCAGCATTTT
-	once	13	TRBV6-5	TRBJ1-5	CASRRNGDQPQHF	TGTGCCAGCAGGCGAAACGGGGATCAGCCCCAGCATTTT
TRBD1	once	10	TRBV2	TRBJ1-1	CARRTGEAFF	TGTGCCAGGAGGACAGGCGAAGCTTTCTTT
-	once	15	TRBV7-9	TRBJ1-4	CASSGTDPTNEKLFF	TGTGCCAGCAGCGGTACAGATCCCACTAATGAAAAACTGTTTTTT
-	-	14	TRBV9	TRBJ1-2	CASSVQGGHYGYTF	TGTGCCAGCAGCGTACAGGGTGGGCACTATGGCTACACCTTC
-	-	15	TRBV6-5	TRBJ2-5	CASSYGPGTQETQYF	TGTGCCAGCAGTTACGGGCCAGGAACCCAAGAGACCCAGTACTTC
-	-	12	TRBV9	TRBJ2-7	CASSGPRGEQYF	TGTGCCAGCAGCGGCCCCAGGGGCGAGCAGTACTTC
-	-	14	TRBV11-3	TRBJ2-7	CASSSGHLSYEQYF	TGTGCCAGCAGCTCCGGACACCTCTCCTACGAGCAGTACTTC
-	few	14	TRBV19	TRBJ1-2	CASSLQDRDYGYTF	TGTGCCAGTAGTCTCCAGGACAGAGACTATGGCTACACCTTC
-	-	13	TRBV7-3	TRBJ1-2	CASSVTANYGYTF	TGTGCCAGCAGCGTGACAGCTAACTATGGCTACACCTTC
TRBD1	-	15	TRBV2	TRBJ1-3	CASSVTGVSGNTIYF	TGTGCCAGCAGTGTTACAGGGGTATCTGGAAACACCATATATTTT
-	few	14	TRBV5-1	TRBJ1-2	CASSSGQRAGGYTF	TGCGCCAGCAGCTCCGGACAGAGGGCGGGTGGCTACACCTTC
-	-	12	TRBV5-1	TRBJ2-5	CASNRDQETQYF	TGCGCCAGCAACAGGGACCAAGAGACCCAGTACTTC
TRBD1	few	10	TRBV19	TRBJ1-1	CASSDEDRIF	TGTGCCAGTAGTGACGAGGACAGGATCTTT
-	few	14	TRBV5-1	TRBJ1-4	CASSRNRDNEKLFF	TGCGCCAGCAGCCGAAACAGGGATAATGAAAAACTGTTTTTT
TRBD1	-	15	TRBV18	TRBJ1-1	CASSPAGQKNTEAFF	TGTGCCAGCTCACCAGCGGGACAGAAGAACACTGAAGCTTTCTTT
-	-	11	TRBV2	TRBJ1-1	CASSTLRWAFF	TGTGCCAGCAGCACTCTACGGTGGGCTTTCTTT
TRBD1	-	16	TRBV2	TRBJ1-6	CASSRLQGQSNSPLHF	TGTGCCAGCAGTCGATTACAGGGGCAGAGTAATTCACCCCTCCACTTT
TRBD2	-	14	TRBV5-1	TRBJ2-3	CASSPGTSTDTQYF	TGCGCCAGCAGCCCCGGGACTAGTACAGATACGCAGTATTTT
TRBD1	-	15	TRBV27	TRBJ1-2	CASSLSGGPNYGYTF	TGTGCCAGCAGTTTATCAGGGGGCCCTAACTATGGCTACACCTTC
TRBD2	-	17	TRBV19	TRBJ2-3	CASSTDLPGLAGDTQYF	TGTGCCAGTAGTACTGATTTGCCGGGACTAGCGGGAGATACGCAGTATTTT
-	-	16	TRBV4-1	TRBJ1-3	CASSQPRLISGNTIYF	TGCGCCAGCAGCCAACCCCGGTTGATCTCTGGAAACACCATATATTTT
TRBD1	-	14	TRBV19	TRBJ1-5	CASSIWTGDQPQHF	TGTGCCAGTAGTATATGGACAGGGGATCAGCCCCAGCATTTT
TRBD1	once	14	TRBV28	TRBJ1-2	CASSLSDRGEGYTF	TGTGCCAGCAGTTTGTCAGACAGGGGGGAGGGCTACACCTTC
TRBD1	few	16	TRBV27	TRBJ1-5	CASSEGQDYSNQPQHF	TGTGCCAGCAGCGAGGGACAGGACTATAGCAATCAGCCCCAGCATTTT
-	-	13	TRBV7-9	TRBJ1-1	CASSVLEETEAFF	TGTGCCAGCAGCGTATTGGAGGAAACTGAAGCTTTCTTT
TRBD2	-	16	TRBV6-4	TRBJ2-3	CASSARASGGADTQYF	TGTGCCAGCAGTGCAAGAGCTAGCGGGGGGGCAGATACGCAGTATTTT
-	few	15	TRBV6-5	TRBJ1-6	CASNGQSSYNSPLHF	TGTGCCAGCAACGGACAGAGCTCCTATAATTCACCCCTCCACTTT
TRBD2	few	18	TRBV11-3	TRBJ2-5	CASSLDQVTGGPRETQYF	TGTGCCAGCAGCTTAGATCAGGTAACGGGGGGGCCCCGCGAGACCCAGTACTTC
-	few	16	TRBV5-1	TRBJ1-1	CASSRQMRGGNTEAFF	TGCGCCAGCAGCAGGCAAATGAGAGGGGGGAACACTGAAGCTTTCTTT
-	-	15	TRBV7-8	TRBJ1-5	CASSLGEYSNQPQHF	TGTGCCAGCAGCTTAGGGGAGTATAGCAATCAGCCCCAGCATTTT
TRBD1	once	14	TRBV5-4	TRBJ1-6	CASSLRDSNSPLHF	TGTGCCAGCAGCTTACGGGACAGTAATTCACCCCTCCACTTT
-	-	12	TRBV7-9	TRBJ1-2	CASRPGLYGYTF	TGTGCCAGCCGTCCCGGACTCTATGGCTACACCTTC
TRBD2	-	17	TRBV5-1	TRBJ2-2	CASSFGLAGGNRGELFF	TGCGCCAGCAGCTTCGGACTAGCGGGGGGGAATCGTGGGGAGCTGTTTTTT
-	-	16	TRBV6-1	TRBJ1-1	CASSEAPKPGPAEAFF	TGTGCCAGCAGTGAAGCGCCCAAACCGGGTCCAGCTGAAGCTTTCTTT
TRBD2	-	15	TRBV5-1	TRBJ2-2	CASSPGLVLTGELFF	TGCGCCAGCAGCCCTGGACTAGTTTTAACCGGGGAGCTGTTTTTT
TRBD1	-	14	TRBV5-6	TRBJ1-1	CASRGKRGPTEAFF	TGTGCCAGCAGGGGGAAGAGGGGGCCCACTGAAGCTTTCTTT
TRBD2	-	15	TRBV5-1	TRBJ2-7	CASSSGLAGSYEQYF	TGCGCCAGCAGCTCCGGACTAGCGGGGTCCTACGAGCAGTACTTC